Below are 21 T cell receptor beta chains sequenced from a single sample in a study of yellow fever vaccine responses in identical twins listed by TCRdb under 2018. The library was obtained by RT-PCR. The run used an Illumina HiSeq 2500. The public reads were run again by TCRdb, first through fastp at Q25 and then through MiXCR, and only productive beta chains were kept. All rows with the same CDR3 protein become a single entry with the most common DNA and genes. The sample table shows some 5,000 distinct CDR3 sequences, and roughly 70% are seen once. The ten largest account for 1.5% to 2% of the sample. The material sequenced was T cells from blood (PBMCs), unsorted or a sorted subset (not recorded which), taken before or after yellow fever vaccination (not recorded which). All receptors derive from a woman aged 18-30 years who received the yellow fever vaccine. Donor details come from another sample of the same person, matched by shared clones.

The chain couples TRBV29-1 to TRBJ2-5, with a possible D match to TRBD2 (6 bases). Germline values: CDR1 SQVTM, CDR2 ANQGSEA. The CDR3 totals 15 residues. V dropped 2 bases and J dropped 5 bases, with 18 bases sitting between them. CDR3 loop: CSVEISGREEETQYF. The CDR3 DNA sequence: TGCAGCGTTGAAATCTCTGGCAGGGAGGAGGAGACCCAGTACTTC.

The rearrangement joins TRBV13 to TRBJ2-1, with TRBD1 matching over 7 bases. Trimming at V came to 6 bases and at J to 7 bases, leaving 9 bases not matched to a gene. The CDR3 runs to 14 residues. CDR1 PRHDT and CDR2 FYEKMQ come from the germline V gene (reference sequence). CDR3 sequence reads: CASSRDSWPNEQFF. CDR3 nucleotide sequence: TGTGCCAGCAGTCGGGACAGCTGGCCGAATGAGCAGTTCTTC.

This clonotype was recorded once. The chain recombines TRBV6-1 with TRBJ2-3; D uncertain. The CDR3 runs to 13 residues. CDR1 MNHNS and CDR2 SASEGT come from the germline V gene. V gave up 6 bases and J gave up 3 bases, with 10 bases separating them. CDR3 region: CASRPLGTDTQYF. The CDR3 region has the DNA TGTGCCAGCAGACCATTGGGGACAGATACGCAGTATTTT.

The genes are TRBV15 and TRBJ2-5; D is ambiguous. The CDR3 covers 13 residues. The V and J ends lost 0 bases and 5 bases respectively, with 7 bases between them. CDR1 and CDR2 (germline): LNHNV, YYDKDF (reference sequence). The CDR3 nucleotides are TGTGCCACCAGCAGAGATTCGTCGGAGACCCAGTACTTC. It translates to CATSRDSSETQYF.

There are a few counts of this clonotype. The chain has TRBV13 and TRBJ2-7; TRBD2 matches 7 bases. Germline CDR1 and CDR2: PRHDT and FYEKMQ (reference sequence). Germline trimming cut 6 bases from V and 1 base from J; bases unmatched to any gene: 6. The CDR3 has 14 residues. CDR3 DNA sequence: TGTGCCAGCAGGGGGGGGTCCGCATCCTACGAGCAGTACTTC. It specifies CASRGGSASYEQYF.

This rearrangement joins TRBV4-1 to TRBJ2-5; D might be TRBD2 (6 bases). Germline V gives CDR1 MGHRA, CDR2 YSYEKL. The CDR3 covers 17 residues. V was cut by 2 bases and J by 2 bases, with 18 bases left in between. The CDR3 reads CASSQPTSGEKQETQYF. The CDR3 nucleotides read TGCGCCAGCAGCCAACCGACTTCGGGGGAGAAACAAGAGACCCAGTACTTC.

This chain joins TRBV15 and TRBJ2-7; no firm D call. The V and J ends lost 1 base and 3 bases respectively, with 4 bases between them. CDR3 length: 12 residues. The germline V gene encodes CDR1 LNHNV and CDR2 YYDKDF (reference sequence). CDR3 sequence (DNA): TGTGCCACCAGCAGAGCGGGCTACGAGCAGTACTTC. It encodes CATSRAGYEQYF.

The chain combines TRBV10-1 with TRBJ2-1, with 9 bases identical to TRBD2. Germline CDR1 WNHNN, CDR2 SYGVQD (reference sequence). With V trimmed by 3 bases and J by 5 bases, 8 bases remained unmatched. The CDR3 is 16 amino acids. The DNA for the CDR3 is TGCGCCAGCAGTGACGCGGGAGGGCGAATCCACAATGAGCAGTTCTTC. It specifies CASSDAGGRIHNEQFF.

The chain carries TRBV19 and TRBJ2-3, with unresolved D. This CDR3 has 14 residues. The germline gives CDR1 LNHDA, CDR2 SQIVND (reference sequence). The germline V and J ends were trimmed by 4 bases and 4 bases, with 12 bases remaining between them. The DNA of the CDR3 is TGTGCCAGTAGTAGTGGCCGATTTCCAGATACGCAGTATTTT. Translated: CASSSGRFPDTQYF.

CDR3 sequence (DNA): TGCAGCGCGTCCATCTCATTCGGCTACACCTTC. Its translation: CSASISFGYTF. V and J are TRBV29-1 and TRBJ1-2; D is uncertain. The CDR3 spans 11 residues. The germline CDR1 and CDR2 sequences are SQVTM and ANQGSEA. The V end lost 7 bases, the J end lost 8 bases, and 14 bases lay between the germline ends. Full variable domain (rest looked up from reference TRBV29-1 and TRBJ1-2): SAVISQKPSRDICQRGTSLTIQCQVDSQVTMMFWYRQQPGQSLTLIATANQGSEATYESGFVIDKFPISRPNLTFSTLTVSNMSPEDSSIYLCSASISFGYTFGSGTRLTVV.

The gene calls are TRBV20-1 and TRBJ2-1; 10 nucleotides agree with TRBD2. Germline assignment: CDR1 DFQATT and CDR2 SNEGSKA (reference sequence). The V gene end was trimmed by 0 bases and the J gene end by 8 bases; junction bases not matched to a gene: 7. The CDR3 is 15 residues long. CDR3 protein: CSAREPSGRAYEQFF. CDR3 DNA sequence: TGCAGTGCTAGAGAGCCCAGCGGGAGGGCCTATGAGCAGTTCTTC.

V usage is TRBV19 and J usage is TRBJ2-5; 7 nucleotides agree with TRBD2. Germline CDR1 is LNHDA and CDR2 is SQIVND (reference sequence). V was pared by 5 bases and J by 2 bases, with 11 bases of the junction left unmatched. The length of the CDR3 is 16 residues. CDR3 in amino acids: CASSAVASGVQETQYF. The CDR3 DNA follows: TGTGCCAGTAGTGCGGTGGCTAGCGGTGTTCAAGAGACCCAGTACTTC.

This clonotype was picked up one time. CDR3 bases: TGCAGCGTCGCCCGGACAGGGGTTAGCAACGAGCAGTACTTC. It translates to CSVARTGVSNEQYF. The chain has TRBV29-1 and TRBJ2-7; TRBD1 matches 9 bases. Unmatched junction bases numbered 11, after V lost 6 bases and J lost 5 bases. Looked up from germline, CDR1 is SQVTM and CDR2 is ANQGSEA. The CDR3 extends over 14 amino acids.

This chain connects TRBV4-1 to TRBJ1-2, with D hard to call. Trimming took 6 bases from V and 1 from J, leaving 15 bases between them. The CDR3 loop spans 15 amino acids. Germline lookup yields CDR1 MGHRA and CDR2 YSYEKL. The CDR3 loop reads CASRPIGSLNYGYTF. Here the CDR3 DNA reads TGCGCCAGCAGACCGATCGGGTCCCTTAACTATGGCTACACCTTC.

This clonotype was picked up a small number of times. This rearrangement joins TRBV18 to TRBJ2-5; no reliable D call. Germline-derived CDR1 and CDR2 are KGHSH and LQKENI. V was cut by 0 bases and J by 4 bases, with 12 bases left in between. This CDR3 has 15 amino acids. This CDR3 is CASSPPGSFPETQYF. The DNA for the CDR3 is TGTGCCAGCTCACCACCGGGTAGCTTCCCAGAGACCCAGTACTTC.

This clonotype was found a few times. The chain has TRBV11-1 and TRBJ2-2, with a tentative D call TRBD1 (6 bases). Germline CDR1 reads SGHAT; CDR2 reads FQDESV (reference sequence). The CDR3 sequence is 16 residues long. Trimming took 4 bases from V and 1 from J, leaving 13 bases between them. The CDR3 nucleotides read TGTGCCAGCAGCTGGGGACAAGGCTTGAACACCGGGGAGCTGTTTTTT. Translation: CASSWGQGLNTGELFF.

The CDR3 nucleotides read TGTGCCAGCAGTGAGCAAGAGTCTTCACCCCTCCACTTT. Its protein product is CASSEQESSPLHF. The gene calls are TRBV2 and TRBJ1-6; no reliable D call. V gave up 3 bases and J gave up 9 bases, with 9 bases separating them. Germline loops: CDR1 SNHLY, CDR2 FYNNEI. The CDR3 spans 13 residues. The full variable domain, its missing parts supplied by reference TRBV2 and TRBJ1-6, is EPEVTQTPSHQVTQMGQEVILRCVPISNHLYFYWYRQILGQKVEFLVSFYNNEISEKSEIFDDQFSVERPDGSNFTLKIRSTKLEDSAMYFCASSEQESSPLHFGNGTRLTVT.

This clonotype was picked up a small number of times. The V and J genes are TRBV5-1 and TRBJ2-1; D unresolved. This CDR3 is built from 14 residues. Germline assignment: CDR1 SGHRS and CDR2 YFSETQ. The V end lost 4 bases, the J end lost 4 bases, and 12 bases lay between the germline ends. The CDR3 nucleotides read TGCGCCAGCAGCCAGCAAGGTCCATACAATGAGCAGTTCTTC. It specifies CASSQQGPYNEQFF.

The genes are TRBV11-2 and TRBJ2-7; D may be TRBD1 (6 bases). CDR1 and CDR2 (germline): SGHAT, FQNNGV. The CDR3 length is 15 residues. Trimming pared 0 bases from V and 5 bases from J, leaving 14 bases between. This CDR3 is CASSLDIPGVDEQYF. The CDR3, as DNA: TGTGCCAGCAGCTTAGACATCCCAGGGGTGGACGAGCAGTACTTC.

This rearrangement joins TRBV18 to TRBJ2-7, with 13 bases that match TRBD2. Losses at the gene ends were 4 bases for V and 2 bases for J; bases not matched to a gene: 5. Germline lookup yields CDR1 KGHSH and CDR2 LQKENI. The CDR3 has 16 residues. Written as DNA, the CDR3 is TGTGCCAGCTCACTGGGACTAGCGGGATTAGCCTACGAGCAGTACTTC. Translated, it gives CASSLGLAGLAYEQYF. Full variable domain (missing parts from reference TRBV18 and TRBJ2-7): NAGVMQNPRHLVRRRGQEARLRCSPMKGHSHVYWYRQLPEEGLKFMVYLQKENIIDESGMPKERFSAEFPKEGPSILRIQQVVRGDSAAYFCASSLGLAGLAYEQYFGPGTRLTVT.

This rearrangement joins TRBV4-3 to TRBJ2-5; 8 bases match TRBD1. CDR1 is LGHNA and CDR2 is YSLEER in the germline V gene. Unmatched junction bases numbered 9, after V lost 1 base and J lost 5 bases. The CDR3 consists of 16 residues. The CDR3 DNA reads as TGCGCCAGCAGCCAAGTCGCCACAGGGGGTTCGGAGACCCAGTACTTC. Translation: CASSQVATGGSETQYF.